These 26 T cell receptor beta chains share one sample of origin, sequenced in a study of T cells after yellow fever vaccination. TCRdb redid the calling of the 5' RACE reads with MiXCR, one entry per CDR3 protein. The profile covers a few hundred thousand distinct CDR3 sequences, with 10% to 15% appearing a single time and approximately 0.49% taken by the ten largest. Specimen: CD4+ T cells sorted from PBMCs, collected 45 days after the yellow fever booster vaccination. These TCRs come from a man younger than 40 who received the YFV17D yellow fever vaccine.

This clonotype turned up a few times. The chain employs TRBV5-1 and TRBJ2-2; the D gene could be TRBD1 or TRBD2 (5 bases each). This CDR3 has 14 amino acids. Trimming cost V 3 bases and J 1 base, with 7 bases left between them. Per germline, CDR1 SGHRS and CDR2 YFSETQ. The CDR3 region is CASSWDGNTGELFF. In DNA form, the CDR3 reads TGCGCCAGCAGCTGGGACGGGAACACCGGGGAGCTGTTTTTT.

The chain combines TRBV7-2 with TRBJ2-5, with 7 bases lining up with TRBD1. This CDR3 comprises 16 residues. Losses at the gene ends were 5 bases for V and 2 bases for J; bases not matched to a gene: 11. Germline assignment: CDR1 SGHTA and CDR2 FQGNSA. CDR3: CASSLRDSRRQETQYF. Written as DNA, the CDR3 is TGTGCCAGCAGCCTCAGGGACAGCAGGAGACAAGAGACCCAGTACTTC. The full variable domain, its missing parts supplied by reference TRBV7-2 and TRBJ2-5, is GAGVSQSPSNKVTEKGKDVELRCDPISGHTALYWYRQSLGQGLEFLIYFQGNSAPDKSGLPSDRFSAERTGGSVSTLTIQRTQQEDSAVYLCASSLRDSRRQETQYFGPGTRLLVL.

The chain employs TRBV20-1 and TRBJ2-5, with D possibly TRBD2 on 5 matching bases. Trimming took off 0 bases at V and 8 bases at J, with 22 bases between the two ends. Germline V lookup: CDR1 DFQATT, CDR2 SNEGSKA (reference sequence). The CDR3 loop spans 16 amino acids. The CDR3 DNA reads as TGCAGTGCTAGAGAGGCCCCGTCAGCGGAGTCCGATACCCAGTACTTC. Translating it yields CSAREAPSAESDTQYF.

The rearrangement joins TRBV5-1 to TRBJ2-2; D gene uncertain. Per the germline V gene, CDR1 is SGHRS and CDR2 is YFSETQ. The CDR3 runs 15 residues. V was clipped by 4 bases and J by 1 base, with 11 bases between them. Here the CDR3 DNA reads TGCGCCAGCAGCCCCGCTTGGGGGAACACCGGGGAGCTGTTTTTT. Encoded protein: CASSPAWGNTGELFF.

This clonotype was seen a few times. This chain connects TRBV19 to TRBJ2-1; 8 bases line up with TRBD2. Germline CDR1 LNHDA, CDR2 SQIVND (reference sequence). The CDR3 runs to 16 residues. V dropped 3 bases and J dropped 0; count of bases not matched to a gene: 4. The CDR3, as DNA: TGTGCCAGTAGTATGGAAAGCGGGAGCTCCTACAATGAGCAGTTCTTC. This encodes CASSMESGSSYNEQFF.

The CDR3 nucleotides read TGTGCCAGCAGTTTTTTCGGGGGAGACACTGAAGCTTTCTTT. Encoded protein: CASSFFGGDTEAFF. J is TRBJ1-1 and V is TRBV12-3 or TRBV12-4, with D tentatively TRBD1 (5 bases). This CDR3 comprises 14 residues. With 3 bases removed from V and 3 bases from J, the gap between germline ends came to 11 bases.

V usage is TRBV7-2 and J usage is TRBJ2-5, with D possibly being TRBD1 (6 bases). CDR1 and CDR2 (germline): SGHTA, FQGNSA. With 3 bases removed from V and 1 base from J, the gap between germline ends came to 15 bases. The CDR3 length is 16 residues. CDR3 amino acids: CASSFNVGAGQETQYF. The DNA for the CDR3 is TGTGCCAGCAGCTTCAATGTGGGGGCAGGCCAAGAGACCCAGTACTTC.

This clonotype turned up a few times. This chain uses TRBV5-6 with TRBJ2-7, with TRBD2 as a possible D gene (5 bases). Germline V gene lookup returns CDR1 SGHDT and CDR2 YYEEEE. The length of the CDR3 is 14 residues. V was clipped by 2 bases and J by 1 base, with 10 bases between them. The CDR3 sequence: CASSFSEGSYEQYF. The DNA for the CDR3 is TGTGCCAGCAGCTTTTCAGAGGGATCCTACGAGCAGTACTTC.

This chain links TRBV6-1 with TRBJ2-1; TRBD2 agrees at 15 bases. Germline V CDR1 and CDR2: MNHNS, SASEGT. The CDR3 length is 17 residues. The trim removed 4 bases at V and 4 bases at J, leaving 5 bases unmatched. DNA of the CDR3: TGTGCCAGCAGTGCAAGGGGGACTAGCGGGAGGTACAATGAGCAGTTCTTC. Amino acids: CASSARGTSGRYNEQFF.

The chain carries TRBV29-1 and TRBJ1-2; D uncertain. Trimming left V 4 bases short and J 3 bases short, with 18 bases between. The germline CDR1 and CDR2 sequences are SQVTM and ANQGSEA. There are 15 residues in the CDR3. CDR3 residues: CSVGRRAKPHYGYTF. The CDR3 nucleotides are TGCAGCGTTGGACGGCGGGCCAAGCCCCACTATGGCTACACCTTC.

This clonotype was found a few times. This chain links TRBV5-1 with TRBJ1-2; 12 bases are a match to TRBD1. The J segment lost 8 bases and the V segment lost 4 bases, leaving 9 bases of the junction unmatched. The V gene's germline CDR1 is SGHRS and CDR2 YFSETQ. The CDR3 spans 15 residues. CDR3 coding DNA: TGCGCCAGCAGCGCCGCAGGGACAGGGGGCGAGGGCTACACCTTC. Residues: CASSAAGTGGEGYTF.

This clonotype occurred a few times. CDR3 region: CASFPTPGHLNTEAFF. The CDR3 DNA reads TGTGCCAGTTTTCCAACTCCGGGACACCTGAACACTGAAGCTTTCTTT. V gene TRBV6-2 or TRBV6-3 combines with J gene TRBJ1-1; possible D gene TRBD1, 6 bases. Trimming removed 9 bases from V and 0 bases from J, with 20 bases in between. The CDR3 covers 16 residues. Germline assignment: CDR1 MNHEY and CDR2 SVGEGT.

This clonotype was picked up a small number of times. The J gene is TRBJ1-3, the V gene TRBV3-1; D gene unclear. Germline CDR1 is LGHDT and CDR2 is YNNKEL (reference sequence). This CDR3 region has 14 residues. Trimming took off 4 bases at V and 4 bases at J, with 11 bases between the two ends. CDR3 protein: CASSLLTGGNTIYF. CDR3 bases: TGTGCCAGCAGCCTCTTGACGGGAGGAAACACCATATATTTT.

This clonotype was recorded a few times. The rearrangement joins TRBV5-1 to TRBJ2-7, with TRBD1 identical over 8 bases. The J segment lost 3 bases and the V segment lost 4 bases, leaving 12 bases of the junction unmatched. Germline loops: CDR1 SGHRS, CDR2 YFSETQ. This CDR3 contains 16 residues. The CDR3 spells CASSPTVGTGVYEQYF. CDR3 sequence (DNA): TGCGCCAGCAGCCCGACCGTCGGGACAGGAGTCTACGAGCAGTACTTC.

This clonotype has just a few counts. The rearrangement uses TRBV18 and TRBJ1-1, with D perhaps TRBD1 (6 bases). Between the trimmed V and J ends, which lost 5 bases and 1 base, there was a span of 17 bases. The CDR3 is made up of 16 amino acids. Germline V lookup: CDR1 KGHSH, CDR2 LQKENI. CDR3: CASSSRIRDTNTEAFF. For the CDR3, the DNA is TGTGCCAGCTCATCAAGGATCCGGGACACGAACACTGAAGCTTTCTTT.

This clonotype was counted between two and nine times. The rearrangement uses TRBV7-9 and TRBJ2-5; D tentatively fits TRBD1 or TRBD2 (5 bases each). There are 14 residues in the CDR3. The germline V gene has CDR1 SEHNR and CDR2 FQNEAQ (reference sequence). The germline V and J ends were trimmed by 2 bases and 4 bases, with 11 bases remaining between them. CDR3 DNA: TGTGCCAGCAGCTTACGGGACCTCGTAGAGACCCAGTACTTC. Translated, it gives CASSLRDLVETQYF.

This clonotype appeared many times. The rearrangement joins TRBV5-8 to TRBJ1-1; no reliable D call. Trimming took 0 bases from V and 3 from J, leaving 9 bases between them. CDR1 is SGHTS, CDR2 YDEGEE, per germline. The CDR3 sequence is 14 residues long. The CDR3 reads CASSLERVDTEAFF. The CDR3 DNA reads TGTGCCAGCAGCTTGGAGCGGGTGGACACTGAAGCTTTCTTT.

V gene TRBV4-3 combines with J gene TRBJ2-1; no reliable D call. Per germline, CDR1 LGHNA and CDR2 YSLEER. The CDR3 extends over 14 amino acids. V gave up 0 bases and J gave up 13 bases, with 16 bases separating them. The CDR3 bases are TGCGCCAGCAGCCAAGATGCCCGACGACCTGGACAGTTCTTC. It is translated as CASSQDARRPGQFF.

V is TRBV7-2 and J is TRBJ1-1; D remains ambiguous. CDR1 and CDR2 (germline): SGHTA, FQGNSA. This CDR3 comprises 15 residues. V shed 0 bases and J shed 0 bases, with 8 bases lying between them. The CDR3 sequence: CASSLARSMNTEAFF. In DNA form, the CDR3 reads TGTGCCAGCAGCTTAGCGCGCAGCATGAACACTGAAGCTTTCTTT.

As to this clonotype: A read error may produce the germline difference seen at one junction end. The chain has TRBV27 and TRBJ2-7, with unresolved D. This CDR3 contains 8 residues. Germline CDR1 is MNHEY and CDR2 is SMNVEV (reference sequence). The DNA for the CDR3 is TGTGCCAGCAGTTTAAGATGCTTC. It yields the protein CASSLRCF.

Only a few counts were recorded for this clonotype. The chain couples TRBV7-2 to TRBJ2-3; 8 positions match TRBD1. The CDR3 is made up of 16 amino acids. CDR1 is SGHTA, CDR2 FQGNSA, per germline. V trimming: 5 bases; J trimming: 1 base; junction bases outside the gene matches: 8. The CDR3, as DNA: TGTGCCAGCAGCCGAACACAGGGGGTACGCACAGATACGCAGTATTTT. Its translation is CASSRTQGVRTDTQYF.

This clonotype showed up many times. The chain uses TRBV29-1 and TRBJ2-6; D is perhaps TRBD1 or TRBD2 (5 bases each). This CDR3 region has 17 residues. V shed 7 bases and J shed 0 bases, with 19 bases lying between them. Germline assignment: CDR1 SQVTM and CDR2 ANQGSEA. The CDR3: CSAVFGTGYSGANVLTF. CDR3 sequence (DNA): TGCAGCGCTGTGTTCGGGACGGGGTACTCTGGGGCCAACGTCCTGACTTTC.

This clonotype was recorded a few times. The chain uses TRBV4-3 and TRBJ2-1; 8 bases align to TRBD2. The V gene's germline CDR1 is LGHNA and CDR2 YSLEER. V was pared by 4 bases and J by 3 bases, with 5 bases of the junction left unmatched. This CDR3 spans 15 amino acids. The CDR3 protein is CASSPGAGGYNEQFF. The CDR3 DNA sequence: TGCGCCAGCAGCCCTGGGGCGGGAGGCTACAATGAGCAGTTCTTC.

This clonotype was found many times. This rearrangement joins TRBV5-1 to TRBJ2-1; no reliable D call. Germline CDR1 reads SGHRS; CDR2 reads YFSETQ. CDR3 size: 13 residues. V was pared by 0 bases and J by 8 bases, with 9 bases between. The CDR3 loop is CASSLAGTDEQFF. CDR3 coding DNA: TGCGCCAGCAGCTTGGCAGGTACAGATGAGCAGTTCTTC.

In the case of this clonotype: At one of its ends the junction is not consistent with the germline gene, which may arise from a read error. V is TRBV6-1 and J is TRBJ2-2, with D possibly being TRBD2 (5 bases). This CDR3 contains 14 residues. CDR1 and CDR2 (germline): MNHNS, SASEGT. The CDR3 bases are TGTGCCAGCAGAGACGGAAGTAACACCGGGGATCTGTTTTTT. As protein: CASRDGSNTGDLFF.

The sample holds a few counts of this clonotype. The gene calls are TRBV24-1 and TRBJ2-7; D may be TRBD1 (7 bases). The CDR3 covers 17 residues. Germline V lookup: CDR1 KGHDR, CDR2 SFDVKD. With 5 bases removed from V and 0 bases from J, the gap between germline ends came to 19 bases. Here the CDR3 DNA reads TGTGCCACCAGTGGGCGGGACAGTGCCCAATACTCCTACGAGCAGTACTTC. This sequence encodes CATSGRDSAQYSYEQYF.